This TCR beta chain came from a study of Graves' ophthalmopathy and Graves' hyperthyroidism. Overall study context: Ahead of any treatment, peripheral blood was obtained at the initial diagnosis. Study results and limitations: A majority of expanded thyroid clonotypes exceeding 0.001 frequency were likewise present in blood.

The study amplified TCR beta CDR3 regions using RNA transcripts. Scientists carried out first-round RT-PCR using HTBI primers and then a second-round multiplex PCR. TCRdb analysed the multiplex PCR reads with MiXCR anew, one entry per CDR3 protein. The table lists 300,000 or so distinct CDR3 sequences, 17% of them singletons. PBMCs stemmed from over 9.5 ml of fresh peripheral blood. This clonotype was detected ten times or more. Its antigen is currently unknown. Germline assignment: CDR1 SGDLS and CDR2 YYNGEE. V gave up 2 bases and J gave up 6 bases; unmatched junction bases: 4. CDR3 length: 14 amino acids.

The chain uses TRBV9 and TRBJ1-5; the match to TRBD1 covers 8 bases. The clonotype comes from an adult man with Graves' ophthalmopathy. The sequencing sample was made of peripheral blood. Here the CDR3 DNA reads TGTGCCAGCAGCGTCGGGACAGGAATTCAGCCCCAGCATTTT. Translating gives CASSVGTGIQPQHF.